The 32 T cell receptor beta chains reported below all come from one sample, sequenced in a study of HIV-infected patients and healthy controls. Alpha and beta constant-region primers primed reverse transcription of around 500 ng RNA. Separate chain-specific third strand synthesis with multiplexing indices produced the alpha and beta libraries. TCRdb reprocessed the 5' RACE reads with MiXCR, giving one entry per CDR3 protein. The table shows roughly 15,000 distinct CDR3 sequences, with 8% to 10% occurring only once. All unsorted peripheral T cells were captured because whole blood was used without fractionation. The material sequenced was blood. The receptors shown here come from an adult in good health.

The sample holds a few counts of this clonotype. This chain uses TRBV29-1 with TRBJ2-1; 8 bases map to TRBD2. The germline gives CDR1 SQVTM, CDR2 ANQGSEA. The J segment lost 8 bases and the V segment lost 2 bases, leaving 23 bases of the junction unmatched. The CDR3 runs 19 residues. The CDR3 DNA reads TGCAGCGTTGAATTGCCGGGACGTAAAATCGGGAGGGAGGTGGATGAGCAGTTCTTC. Its translation is CSVELPGRKIGREVDEQFF.

This clonotype showed up many times. The chain couples TRBV6-6 to TRBJ2-5; TRBD1 aligns across 9 bases. From germline, CDR1 is MNHNY and CDR2 SVGAGI (reference sequence). This CDR3 has 17 residues. With V trimmed by 2 bases and J by 5 bases, 12 bases remained unmatched. The CDR3 DNA follows: TGTGCCAGCAGTTACGGCGGTGGGACAGGGAGTTGGGAGACCCAGTACTTC. It specifies CASSYGGGTGSWETQYF.

This clonotype was detected many times. The chain uses TRBV25-1 and TRBJ2-1; maybe TRBD1 (5 bases). Trimming pared 4 bases from V and 4 bases from J, leaving 14 bases between. CDR1 is MGHDK, CDR2 SYGVNS, per germline. The CDR3 contains 15 residues. CDR3 region: CASSGQTSRYNEQFF. DNA of the CDR3: TGTGCCAGCAGTGGACAGACCTCTCGATACAATGAGCAGTTCTTC.

By its share, this clonotype is medium-sized. This chain uses TRBV20-1 with TRBJ2-5; 7 positions agree with TRBD2. The germline CDR1 and CDR2 sequences are DFQATT and SNEGSKA (reference sequence). The CDR3 sequence is 14 residues long. The CDR3 DNA reads as TGCAGGGCCGGGACTATAGATTCACAAGAGACCCAGTACTTC. Its protein is CRAGTIDSQETQYF.

Note on this clonotype: A much larger clone is a single base away; this may be a read error. The CDR3 region has the DNA TGTGCCAGCAGCTCCGACAATGAGCAGTTCTTC. This encodes CASSSDNEQFF. The chain uses TRBV11-3 and TRBJ2-1; D is ambiguous. The CDR3 is made up of 11 amino acids. Germline CDR1 and CDR2: SGHNT and YENEEA. The full variable domain, rest sourced from reference TRBV11-3 and TRBJ2-1, is EAGVVQSPRYKIIEKKQPVAFWCNPISGHNTLYWYLQNLGQGPELLIRYENEEAVDDSQLPKDRFSAERLKGVDSTLKIQPAELGDSAVYLCASSSDNEQFFGPGTRLTVL.

This clonotype was detected ten times or more. The gene calls are TRBV6-5 and TRBJ1-5, with TRBD1 matching 8 bases. CDR3 size: 14 residues. The V and J ends lost 1 base and 6 bases, in that order; junction bases with no gene match: 2. The V gene's germline CDR1 is MNHEY and CDR2 SVGAGI. The CDR3 here is CASSYFRGLQPQHF. CDR3 nucleotides: TGTGCCAGCAGTTACTTCAGGGGGCTTCAGCCCCAGCATTTT.

This clonotype was counted at least ten times. V and J are TRBV21-1 and TRBJ1-2; no check of the table's D call, TRBD1, against the DNA was made. TRBV21-1 counts as a pseudogene. The CDR3 runs 18 residues. CDR3 DNA: TGTGCCAGCAGCAAAGTTCCGGGACAGGGGTCCCCCTACTATGGCTACACCTTC. This sequence encodes CASSKVPGQGSPYYGYTF.

This clonotype was detected ten times or more. The chain joins TRBV9 to TRBJ1-2, with D hard to call. This CDR3 spans 11 amino acids. The V and J ends lost 5 bases and 2 bases respectively, with 4 bases between them. In germline, CDR1 is SGDLS, CDR2 YYNGEE. CDR3 region: CASSLNYGYTF. In nucleotides, the CDR3 is TGTGCCAGCAGTCTCAACTATGGCTACACCTTC. The entire variable domain, with the rest obtained from reference TRBV9 and TRBJ1-2, is as follows: DSGVTQTPKHLITATGQRVTLRCSPRSGDLSVYWYQQSLDQGLQFLIQYYNGEERAKGNILERFSAQQFPDLHSELNLSSLELGDSALYFCASSLNYGYTFGSGTRLTVV.

This chain connects TRBV5-4 to TRBJ1-1; D not resolved. CDR1 is SGHNT and CDR2 is YYREEE in the germline V gene (reference sequence). The CDR3 extends over 15 amino acids. Trimming cost V 0 bases and J 2 bases, with 11 bases left between them. CDR3 protein: CASSLEGTGNTEAFF. Written as DNA, the CDR3 is TGTGCCAGCAGCTTGGAAGGTACGGGCAACACTGAAGCTTTCTTT.

The chain couples TRBV5-6 to TRBJ1-1, with TRBD1 matching 8 bases. This CDR3 is built from 15 residues. Germline assignment: CDR1 SGHDT and CDR2 YYEEEE. V gave up 2 bases and J gave up 3 bases; unmatched junction bases: 6. In DNA form, the CDR3 reads TGTGCCAGCAGCTTATTCCAGGGGGCGTACACTGAAGCTTTCTTT. Translating it yields CASSLFQGAYTEAFF.

Concerning this clonotype: The junction departs from germline at one end; a sequencing error may be responsible. The CDR3 region has the DNA TGTGCCAGCAGTTACTCGATTGGGGCCCGAGGGACTAGCGGGAGTCCAGACACGCAGTATTTT. Translated: CASSYSIGARGTSGSPDTQYF. This chain connects TRBV6-2 or TRBV6-3 to TRBJ2-3; TRBD2 agrees at 14 bases. This CDR3 has 21 residues. Germline V lookup: CDR1 MNHEY, CDR2 SVGEGT.

This clonotype ranks as medium-sized. The gene calls are TRBV7-2 and TRBJ1-5; D remains ambiguous. From germline, CDR1 is SGHTA and CDR2 FQGNSA. This CDR3 has 15 residues. The V end was cut by 1 base, the J end by 4 bases, with 11 bases between. CDR3: CASSLEPFGNQPQHF. In nucleotides, the CDR3 is TGTGCCAGCAGCTTAGAACCTTTTGGGAATCAGCCCCAGCATTTT.

This clonotype was observed at least ten times. The chain uses TRBV12-3 or TRBV12-4 and TRBJ2-3, with TRBD2 identical over 16 bases. This CDR3 is 16 amino acids long. The V segment lost 4 bases and the J segment 8 bases; nucleotides outside the gene matches: 6. This CDR3 reads CASSSIGTSGRATQYF. The DNA for the CDR3 is TGTGCCAGCAGTTCAATAGGGACTAGCGGGAGGGCTACGCAGTATTTT.

This clonotype appeared many times. DNA of the CDR3: TGTGCCAGCAGCGGAGACAGAGCTAACTATGGCTACACCTTC. It is translated as CASSGDRANYGYTF. This chain uses TRBV6-6 with TRBJ1-2; a weak D match, TRBD1 (5 bases). V was shortened by 6 bases and J by 0 bases, with 11 bases between the two germline ends. CDR1 and CDR2 (germline): MNHNY, SVGAGI (reference sequence). The CDR3 is 14 amino acids.

This clonotype came up a few times. The gene calls are TRBV7-2 and TRBJ1-5; the match to TRBD1 covers 11 bases. Trimming took 5 bases from V and 6 from J; bases not matched to a gene: 6. Germline-derived CDR1 and CDR2 are SGHTA and FQGNSA. The CDR3 spans 15 residues. CDR3 loop: CASSEWTGGSQPQHF. The CDR3 DNA sequence: TGTGCCAGCAGCGAATGGACAGGGGGCAGTCAGCCCCAGCATTTT.

This clonotype was counted ten times or more. V and J are TRBV19 and TRBJ1-5, with D uncertain. Trimming took 0 bases from V and 6 from J, leaving 12 bases between them. Germline CDR1 and CDR2: LNHDA and SQIVND (reference sequence). This CDR3 contains 15 residues. The CDR3 sequence is CASSIDWAVGQPQHF. Written as DNA, the CDR3 is TGTGCCAGTAGTATAGATTGGGCAGTGGGTCAGCCCCAGCATTTT. Looking up the rest from reference TRBV19 and TRBJ1-5 gives the full variable domain: DGGITQSPKYLFRKEGQNVTLSCEQNLNHDAMYWYRQDPGQGLRLIYYSQIVNDFQKGDIAEGYSVSREKKESFPLTVTSAQKNPTAFYLCASSIDWAVGQPQHFGDGTRLSIL.

This clonotype showed up many times. DNA of the CDR3: TGCGCCAGCAGCCAAGTCGGGTCTGTCAGGCGGAATGAAAAACTGTTTTTT. This translates into CASSQVGSVRRNEKLFF. The V and J genes are TRBV4-1 and TRBJ1-4; D not resolved. The CDR3 is 17 amino acids. The ends were cut back, 1 base at V and 5 bases at J, with 17 bases in the middle. The germline CDR1 and CDR2 sequences are MGHRA and YSYEKL.

This clonotype appeared many times. This rearrangement joins TRBV7-2 to TRBJ2-1; TRBD2 agrees at 12 bases. The CDR3 runs 15 residues. Germline trimming cut 5 bases from V and 7 bases from J; bases unmatched to any gene: 6. CDR1 SGHTA and CDR2 FQGNSA come from the germline V gene. The CDR3 nucleotides are TGTGCCAGCAGCGTATGGACTAGCGGGGCTAATGAGCAGTTCTTC. This encodes CASSVWTSGANEQFF. The full variable domain, rest sourced from reference TRBV7-2 and TRBJ2-1, is GAGVSQSPSNKVTEKGKDVELRCDPISGHTALYWYRQSLGQGLEFLIYFQGNSAPDKSGLPSDRFSAERTGGSVSTLTIQRTQQEDSAVYLCASSVWTSGANEQFFGPGTRLTVL.

This clonotype occurred many times. The chain combines TRBV20-1 with TRBJ2-7, with 15 bases that match TRBD2. Germline CDR1 and CDR2: DFQATT and SNEGSKA (reference sequence). This CDR3 has 17 residues. V lost 6 bases and J lost 0; bases outside the gene matches: 9. Here the CDR3 DNA reads TGCAGTGCGACCGGGACTAGCGGGGGGCGCTCCTCCTACGAGCAGTACTTC. It encodes CSATGTSGGRSSYEQYF.

This clonotype is classed as medium-sized. The chain has TRBV5-5 and TRBJ2-7; no reliable D call. The CDR3 spans 12 residues. Germline V CDR1 and CDR2: SGHKS, YYEKEE (reference sequence). Trimming shortened V by 0 bases and J by 4 bases, and 5 bases separated the two germline ends. The CDR3 reads CASSLGGYEQYV. CDR3 DNA sequence: TGTGCCAGCAGCTTGGGAGGTTACGAGCAGTACGTC.

In this sample, this clonotype turned up a few times. The chain combines TRBV7-2 with TRBJ2-3; 7 bases fit TRBD2. Per the germline V gene, CDR1 is SGHTA and CDR2 is FQGNSA. Trimming took 2 bases from V and 0 from J; bases not matched to a gene: 2. The CDR3 extends over 15 amino acids. CDR3 DNA: TGTGCCAGCAGCTTAATGACTAGCAGCACAGATACGCAGTATTTT. This sequence encodes CASSLMTSSTDTQYF.

The sample holds many counts of this clonotype. The CDR3, as DNA: TGTGCCAGCAGTTTAGGGCTGGGGGACTTAGACTTCTACACCTTC. The encoded protein is CASSLGLGDLDFYTF. The chain uses TRBV12-3 or TRBV12-4 and TRBJ1-2; tentative D call: TRBD1 (5 bases). V dropped 1 base and J dropped 10 bases, with 19 bases sitting between them. The CDR3 covers 15 residues.

The genes are TRBV24-1 and TRBJ2-3; 7 bases are shared with TRBD1. Germline V gene sequence: CDR1 KGHDR, CDR2 SFDVKD. The V and J ends lost 9 bases and 3 bases, in that order; junction bases with no gene match: 11. There are 15 residues in the CDR3. The CDR3 loop is CATAAQGDGTDTQYF. The CDR3 DNA sequence: TGTGCCACCGCCGCCCAGGGGGACGGGACAGATACGCAGTATTTT.

The chain employs TRBV5-1 and TRBJ2-3, with D possibly TRBD1 on 6 matching bases. Germline CDR1 reads SGHRS; CDR2 reads YFSETQ. Deletions cut 3 bases from V and 4 bases from J, with 12 bases between. The CDR3 totals 14 residues. CDR3 bases: TGCGCCAGCAGCTCTTCTACAGGGTCAGATACGCAGTATTTT. Translated, it gives CASSSSTGSDTQYF.

This rearrangement joins TRBV24-1 to TRBJ2-3, with D tentatively TRBD2 (5 bases). The germline CDR1 and CDR2 sequences are KGHDR and SFDVKD. This CDR3 has 14 amino acids. Trimming shortened V by 1 base and J by 3 bases, and 7 bases separated the two germline ends. The CDR3 DNA reads as TGTGCCACCAGTGATTTAGGACTGACAGATACGCAGTATTTT. Translating gives CATSDLGLTDTQYF.

Many counts were recorded for this clonotype. The junction and the germline gene differ at one end; a read error may be behind it. The chain carries TRBV7-7 and TRBJ2-3, with 13 bases identical to TRBD2. The CDR3 covers 23 residues. Germline CDR1 and CDR2: SSHAT and FNYEAQ (reference sequence). CDR3 amino acids: CASSLIVGRTSGSDGRYTDTQYF. CDR3 bases: TGTGCTAGCAGCTTAATAGTAGGCCGGACTAGCGGGAGTGATGGTAGATACACAGATACGCAGTATTTT.

This clonotype was picked up many times. The chain employs TRBV7-9 and TRBJ1-6, with D maybe TRBD1 (6 bases). The V gene lost 1 base and the J gene lost 9 bases, with 19 bases spanning the gap. The CDR3 extends over 17 amino acids. Germline values: CDR1 SEHNR, CDR2 FQNEAQ (reference sequence). CDR3: CASSLGSGHLMRSPLHF. The CDR3, as DNA: TGTGCCAGCAGCTTAGGATCGGGACACCTTATGCGTTCACCCCTCCACTTT.

This clonotype was counted many times. J is TRBJ2-5 and V is TRBV5-5, with D perhaps TRBD1 (5 bases). CDR1 and CDR2 from the germline V gene are SGHKS and YYEKEE (reference sequence). V lost 4 bases to trimming and J lost 7 bases, with 14 bases between them. This CDR3 region has 13 residues. CDR3 residues: CASSVDSPATQYF. The DNA of the CDR3 is TGTGCCAGCAGCGTTGACAGTCCGGCGACCCAGTACTTC.

A few counts support this clonotype. The J gene is TRBJ2-1, the V gene TRBV2; TRBD2 matches 8 bases. In germline, CDR1 is SNHLY, CDR2 FYNNEI. After removal of 1 base from V and 0 bases from J, the junction contained 2 bases not matched to a gene. This CDR3 spans 16 amino acids. The CDR3 spells CASSEVAGGSYNEQFF. The CDR3 nucleotides are TGTGCCAGCAGTGAAGTGGCGGGAGGCTCCTACAATGAGCAGTTCTTC.

This clonotype was seen ten or more times. This chain connects TRBV11-3 to TRBJ2-1, with no clear D. The CDR3 spans 14 residues. V lost 0 bases and J 6 bases, leaving 9 bases between the germline ends. The germline V gene has CDR1 SGHNT and CDR2 YENEEA. CDR3 in DNA: TGTGCCAGCAGCTTAGATCTGGGAACCAATGAGCAGTTCTTC. This encodes CASSLDLGTNEQFF.

This clonotype was picked up many times. The rearrangement uses TRBV11-2 and TRBJ2-1, with 10 bases matching TRBD2. Trimming removed 7 bases from V and 4 bases from J; junction bases left unmatched: 7. Germline V gene lookup returns CDR1 SGHAT and CDR2 FQNNGV. The CDR3 length is 15 residues. The CDR3 coding sequence is TGTGCCAGCACCCAAGGACTAGCGGCATACAATGAGCAGTTCTTC. Its translation is CASTQGLAAYNEQFF.

With regard to this clonotype: Since a much larger clone is just one base distant, this may be a read error. The chain is built from TRBV27 and TRBJ2-5, with D possibly TRBD1 on 6 matching bases. The CDR3 has 13 residues. Germline V gives CDR1 MNHEY, CDR2 SMNVEV (reference sequence). The CDR3 protein is CDSSFSGTQVWDF. The CDR3 nucleotides read TGTGACAGCAGTTTCTCCGGGACACAGGTTTGGGACTTC.